This is a list of T cell receptor beta chains from one sample in a study of T cell responses to AZD1222 COVID-19 vaccine. Assay: immunoSEQ multiplex PCR; the TCRdb copy retains only in-frame clones and omits some. In the table there are 95,000 to 100,000 clones, 86% of which are singletons. The sequencing here drew on peripheral blood, taken on day 0 of AZD1222 vaccination. Every receptor here comes from an adult in good health. Each CDR3 is given with its conserved first and last residue. Each record gives: clone size, D gene, J gene, V gene, CDR3 length, CDR3 protein, CDR3 DNA. A D gene is named only where the DNA matches it firmly. Some rows have no size entry. The others give once, few or many, or a class for an expanded clone.

>-|-|TRBJ1-1|TRBV7-8|14
CASSLERQGTEAFF
TGTGCCAGCAGCTTAGAGAGGCAGGGCACTGAAGCTTTCTTT
>few|-|TRBJ1-4|TRBV7-8|16
CASSDYTGAKGEKLFF
TGTGCCAGCAGCGACTATACAGGAGCAAAAGGGGAAAAACTGTTTTTT
>-|-|TRBJ2-4|TRBV6-2/TRBV6-3|18
CASSMGPGLSRGKNIQYF
TGTGCCAGCAGTATGGGACCGGGACTCTCGAGGGGCAAAAACATTCAGTACTTC
>-|TRBD1|TRBJ1-5|TRBV25-1|14
CASSETGGGQPQHF
TGTGCCAGCAGTGAGACAGGGGGCGGGCAGCCCCAGCATTTT
>-|-|TRBJ1-5|TRBV7-2|13
CASSFNGVEPQHF
TGTGCCAGCAGCTTCAATGGGGTGGAGCCCCAGCATTTT
>-|TRBD1|TRBJ1-2|TRBV7-6|14
CASSLGQGSYGYTF
TGTGCCAGCAGCTTAGGACAGGGTTCCTATGGCTACACCTTC
>-|TRBD1|TRBJ1-1|TRBV30|16
CAWSHSGTGTRTEAFF
TGTGCCTGGAGTCATTCCGGGACAGGGACCCGGACTGAAGCTTTCTTT
>-|TRBD1|TRBJ1-2|TRBV5-6|15
CASREVAGGPHGYTF
TGTGCCAGCAGGGAGGTCGCAGGGGGGCCTCATGGCTACACCTTC
>-|-|TRBJ1-6|TRBV7-2|16
CASSLARAGRNSPLHF
TGTGCCAGCAGCTTAGCGCGGGCAGGGAGAAATTCACCCCTCCACTTT
>-|-|TRBJ2-3|TRBV24-1|14
CATQAEPITDTQYF
TGTGCCACCCAGGCTGAACCCATCACAGATACGCAGTATTTT